This T cell receptor beta chain was identified during a study of CD8+ T cells in alopecia areata. The wider study: Female C3H/HeJ mice aged about 7-11 weeks were given skin from C3H/HeJ graft donors, about 6-13 months old, that had spontaneous alopecia. Notes on the study in general: Normal scalp had lower clonality than lesional scalp, with alopecia totalis/universalis lesions showing this most strongly. When scalp samples are sequenced, resident alphabeta T cells of normal skin are also captured. Shared TCR sequences were less clear between patients than in mice, possibly partly from HLA diversity.

The authors extracted RNA and reverse transcribed it into cDNA as the sequencing template. The data were produced by immunoSEQ multiplex PCR, yet TCRdb's version contains in-frame clones alone and is incomplete. Altogether about 110,000 clones were found in the sample, and no singletons occur. Per the germline V gene, CDR1 is NSQYPW and CDR2 is LRSPGD (reference sequence). The length of the CDR3 is 15 residues. The trim removed 0 bases at V and 9 bases at J, leaving 3 bases unmatched. This clone appeared a few times. The target antigen is unknown. The protein here is the DNA translation, as the TCRdb protein differs from it at residue 12. Mouse gene names apply. Coverage ceases 3 residues before the CDR3 finishes, and the germline J gene fills in the end.

V usage is TRBV1 and J usage is TRBJ1-6, with 9 bases identical to TRBD1. TRBJ1-6 counts as an open reading frame of uncertain function. The sequence derives from a C3H/HeJ mouse with alopecia areata. The mouse strain carries the MHC haplotype H2-k. What was sequenced was lesional skin. The CDR3 DNA, read in part, is TGCACCTGCAGTGCAGAGCCGGGACAGGGTTCGCCC. Translating gives CTCSAEPGQGSP. The CDR3 reads in full as CTCSAEPGQGSPLYF.